The 7 T cell receptor beta chains in this list originate from one sample, sequenced in a study of human T cells and chemical hapten exposure. MiXCR, applied by TCRdb to the RACE reads, yields one record per CDR3 protein. This repertoire shows 65,000 to 80,000 distinct CDR3 sequences, 10% found once; its top ten account for around 1.5%. This sample's time point: patch test 1, 2 weeks after DPC sensitization. The treatment denotes: therapeutic diphenylcyclopropenone sensitization with weekly scalp DPC. Sample: whole blood, taken in connection with sensitization to the hapten diphenylcyclopropenone (DPC). The receptors stem from a woman between 50 and 59 years old with alopecia areata. Some clones in this sample may be carry-over from other donors' samples.

The rearrangement uses TRBV19 and TRBJ1-4; unclear D gene. V was trimmed by 1 base and J by 6 bases, leaving 9 bases between them. Germline CDR1 and CDR2: LNHDA and SQIVND (reference sequence). The CDR3 consists of 14 residues. CDR3 in amino acids: CASSIGSSYEKLFF. The CDR3 region has the DNA TGTGCCAGTAGTATAGGAAGCAGTTATGAAAAACTGTTTTTT. The variable domain in full, with the rest retrieved from reference TRBV19 and TRBJ1-4, is DGGITQSPKYLFRKEGQNVTLSCEQNLNHDAMYWYRQDPGQGLRLIYYSQIVNDFQKGDIAEGYSVSREKKESFPLTVTSAQKNPTAFYLCASSIGSSYEKLFFGSGTQLSVL.

This clonotype was observed a handful of times. The chain carries TRBV29-1 and TRBJ2-5; D is possibly TRBD1 (6 bases). Germline V gives CDR1 SQVTM, CDR2 ANQGSEA. This CDR3 spans 13 amino acids. V dropped 4 bases and J dropped 5 bases, with 14 bases sitting between them. In DNA form, the CDR3 reads TGCAGCGTTGTCGGTGGGGGCCCTGAGACCCAGTACTTC. This codes for CSVVGGGPETQYF.

This clonotype was recorded a few times. V usage is TRBV5-1 and J usage is TRBJ2-7; tentatively, D is TRBD2 (5 bases). The germline gives CDR1 SGHRS, CDR2 YFSETQ. The V end was cut by 3 bases, the J end by 4 bases, with 11 bases between. This CDR3 is built from 13 residues. This CDR3 is CASSSSGGYEQYF. CDR3 DNA: TGCGCCAGCAGCTCGAGCGGAGGATACGAGCAGTACTTC. Complete variable domain (other parts from reference TRBV5-1 and TRBJ2-7): KAGVTQTPRYLIKTRGQQVTLSCSPISGHRSVSWYQQTPGQGLQFLFEYFSETQRNKGNFPGRFSGRQFSNSRSEMNVSTLELGDSALYLCASSSSGGYEQYFGPGTRLTVT.

This clonotype was picked up a small number of times. The chain joins TRBV27 to TRBJ2-6; a possible D gene is TRBD2 (6 bases). V was shortened by 2 bases and J by 3 bases, with 17 bases between the two germline ends. The CDR3 has 18 amino acids. Looked up from germline, CDR1 is MNHEY and CDR2 is SMNVEV (reference sequence). The CDR3 DNA is TGTGCCAGCAGTTTAGGGTCAGGGAGAGCGGGTGGGGCCAACGTCCTGACTTTC. Its translation: CASSLGSGRAGGANVLTF. The full variable domain, with the rest looked up from reference TRBV27 and TRBJ2-6, is EAQVTQNPRYLITVTGKKLTVTCSQNMNHEYMSWYRQDPGLGLRQIYYSMNVEVTDKGDVPEGYKVSRKEKRNFPLILESPSPNQTSLYFCASSLGSGRAGGANVLTFGAGSRLTVL.

The chain uses TRBV7-3 and TRBJ2-1; D is uncertain. CDR3 size: 16 residues. Germline values: CDR1 SGHTA, CDR2 FQGTGA. Trimming cost V 1 base and J 2 bases, with 12 bases left between them. CDR3 loop: CASSLSASLPYNEQFF. CDR3 nucleotides: TGTGCCAGCAGCTTAAGTGCCAGTCTTCCCTACAATGAGCAGTTCTTC.

This clonotype has ten or more counts. V usage is TRBV11-3 and J usage is TRBJ2-1, with 10 bases lining up with TRBD2. The CDR3 is made up of 13 amino acids. From germline, CDR1 is SGHNT and CDR2 YENEEA. J lost 6 bases, V lost 6 bases, and 2 bases had no gene match. The CDR3 protein is CASRRLAGNEQFF. The CDR3 nucleotides are TGTGCCAGCAGGAGACTAGCGGGCAATGAGCAGTTCTTC.

This clonotype was recorded many times. The chain recombines TRBV29-1 with TRBJ2-6; D gene ambiguous. Trimming left V 2 bases short and J 2 bases short, with 7 bases between. Looked up from germline, CDR1 is SQVTM and CDR2 is ANQGSEA. This CDR3 is 14 amino acids long. The DNA of the CDR3 is TGCAGCGTTGAAAAGGCCCCTGGGGCCAACGTCCTGACTTTC. Protein: CSVEKAPGANVLTF.